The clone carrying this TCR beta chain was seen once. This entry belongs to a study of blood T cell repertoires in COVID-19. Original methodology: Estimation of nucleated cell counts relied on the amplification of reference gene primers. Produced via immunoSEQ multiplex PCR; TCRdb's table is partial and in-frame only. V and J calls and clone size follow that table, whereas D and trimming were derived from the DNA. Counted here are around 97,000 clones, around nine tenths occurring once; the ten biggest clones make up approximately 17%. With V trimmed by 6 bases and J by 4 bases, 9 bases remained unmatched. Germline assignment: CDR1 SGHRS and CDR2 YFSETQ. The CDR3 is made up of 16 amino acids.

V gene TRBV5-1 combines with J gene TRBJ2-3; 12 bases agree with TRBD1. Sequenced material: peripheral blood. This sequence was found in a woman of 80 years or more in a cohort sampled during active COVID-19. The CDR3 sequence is CASTQTGTGGADTQYF. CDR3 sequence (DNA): TGCGCCAGCACTCAGACCGGGACAGGGGGCGCAGATACGCAGTATTTT.